This TCR beta chain was recorded in a study of blood T cell repertoires in COVID-19 (dated by TCRdb to the early 2020s). In the study overall: Collaborator samples came from the United States, Italy and Spain and covered acute and convalescent phases of COVID-19. The samples were drawn from the first 160 participants of the ongoing ImmuneRACE study and from some 1,300 subjects provided by 6 global collaborators. The repertoires were released in a freely available public database intended as a resource for research on the immune response to SARS-CoV-2. Subjects who had been exposed to COVID-19, were actively infected with it, or had recovered from it provided the deeply sampled blood TCRbeta repertoires that made up the dataset. The sample metadata nearly always contained a de-identified subject ID, COVID-19 status, age in years and sex. Where available, HLA class I and class II types were taken from metadata supplied by the sample provider and were not determined by assay-based typing. The prospective study material was composed of cDNA or gDNA derived from T cells, B-cell-depleted T cells, or PBMCs. What the authors observed across the whole study: Clinical and demographic metadata were provided uncurated, with the amount varying by source and participant.

TCRbeta CDR3 regions were amplified from genomic DNA by means of the immunoSEQ Assay, a bias-controlled multiplex PCR. The authors' pipeline ran thus. Nucleated cell counts per sample were estimated from amplification of reference gene primers within the assay. To quantify the absolute abundance of each unique TCRbeta CDR3 rearrangement, sequence reads were collapsed and filtered. For each sample, productive Simpson clonality was calculated as the square root of Simpson's diversity index over productive rearrangements. What TCRdb holds here is the immuneACCESS table cut down to in-frame rearrangements. Part of the clones is not present; checked against another copy, under half of the missing clones reflect an unresolved V gene, and the others are unexplained. The V and J calls and clone size are taken from that table; D and trimming were inferred from the DNA. In this sample the table shows about 33,000 clones, around 83% of which occur a single time. Of the sample, about 14% falls within the top ten clones.

Whole blood was collected in K2EDTA tubes by collaborating institutions according to the institutions' own protocols. For TCRbeta analysis, collaborator samples were shipped as frozen whole blood, as isolated PBMCs, or as DNA extracted from either sample type. Points on this clone: The clone's antigen remains unknown. The record has no base qualities; no much larger clone is one base away.

Sequencing was performed on peripheral blood. The clonotype was recovered from a human donor in a cohort sampled during active COVID-19.

The CDR3 in this case is CATSPQQGDVYEQYF. The DNA reads as follows: TGTGCCACCAGCCCCCAGCAGGGGGACGTCTACGAGCAGTACTTC. The V and J genes are TRBV15 and TRBJ2-7, with TRBD1 matching 7 junction bases. In the germline V gene (reference sequence), CDR1 corresponds to LNHNV and CDR2 to YYDKDF. From its cysteine to its phenylalanine, the CDR3 spans 15 amino acids. Only CDR3 DNA remains: 45 bases, in frame from the first base. V is trimmed back by 5 bases and J by 3 bases, and the junction contains 10 bases that no gene match accounts for.